These 18 T cell receptor beta chains were sequenced from one sample in a study of T-cell memory formation after mild COVID-19. One entry per CDR3 protein results from TCRdb running MiXCR on the 5' RACE reads. This table has approximately 570,000 distinct CDR3 sequences, more than 15% appearing once. Specimen: PBMCs or a T cell subset sorted from them (not recorded which). These receptor sequences come from an adult woman who had mild COVID-19 (a few samples of this study predate the infection). Cell type and time point are not known.

Here the CDR3 reads CASSLRVLLSGSRPGELFF. The CDR3 DNA reads TGTGCCAGCAGCTTGAGGGTTCTACTTAGCGGCAGCAGGCCCGGGGAGCTGTTTTTT. This chain links TRBV5-8 with TRBJ2-2, with a possible D match to TRBD2 (6 bases). There are 19 residues in the CDR3. Per germline, CDR1 SGHTS and CDR2 YDEGEE. The V end was cut by 1 base, the J end by 6 bases, with 25 bases between.

The chain joins TRBV18 to TRBJ2-1, with TRBD1 matching over 9 bases. The CDR3 extends over 15 amino acids. Germline values: CDR1 KGHSH, CDR2 LQKENI. J was trimmed by 3 bases and V by 3 bases; bases with no gene match: 3. The CDR3 DNA follows: TGTGCCAGCTCACCTTTGACAGGGGGCTACAATGAGCAGTTCTTC. Its translation is CASSPLTGGYNEQFF.

The V call is TRBV7-3, the J call TRBJ2-1, with D unresolved. CDR3 length: 16 residues. Germline CDR1 is SGHTA and CDR2 is FQGTGA. Trimming left V 5 bases short and J 2 bases short, with 16 bases between. The DNA for the CDR3 is TGTGCCAGCAGCAAAGGCCCGGACGCTACCTACAATGAGCAGTTCTTC. Its protein is CASSKGPDATYNEQFF.

In this sample, this clonotype turned up many times. The rearrangement links TRBV5-1 to TRBJ1-1; D is undetermined. The CDR3 sequence is 14 residues long. The germline V gene has CDR1 SGHRS and CDR2 YFSETQ. Trimming left V 0 bases short and J 4 bases short, with 10 bases between. CDR3 coding DNA: TGCGCCAGCAGCTTGGCCGGGGTAGGCACTGAAGCTTTCTTT. Protein sequence: CASSLAGVGTEAFF.

The chain has TRBV6-2 or TRBV6-3 and TRBJ2-3; D gene ambiguous. V was clipped by 2 bases and J by 11 bases, with 11 bases between them. CDR3 length equals 12 residues. Looked up from germline, CDR1 is MNHEY and CDR2 is SVGEGT. For the CDR3, the DNA is TGTGCCAGCAGTTACCCATCATGGGAGCAGTATTTT. This encodes CASSYPSWEQYF.

This clonotype was counted only a few times. The J gene is TRBJ2-7, the V gene TRBV20-1, with D uncertain. The V end lost 0 bases, the J end lost 3 bases, and 9 bases lay between the germline ends. CDR3 length equals 13 residues. The germline gives CDR1 DFQATT, CDR2 SNEGSKA (reference sequence). The DNA for the CDR3 is TGCAGTGCTAGAGATTCGCAGAACTACGAGCAGTACTTC. Protein sequence: CSARDSQNYEQYF.

CDR3 in amino acids: CASSTMQGGGFPQFF. The CDR3 DNA is TGTGCCAGCAGCACCATGCAAGGTGGGGGGTTTCCGCAGTTCTTC. The rearrangement links TRBV7-2 to TRBJ2-1, with a possible D match to TRBD2 (6 bases). Germline CDR1 and CDR2: SGHTA and FQGNSA. The CDR3 has 15 residues. The germline V and J ends were trimmed by 5 bases and 12 bases, with 23 bases remaining between them.

At least ten counts were recorded for this clonotype. V usage is TRBV7-6 and J usage is TRBJ2-3; D tentatively fits TRBD1 or TRBD2 (5 bases each). Trimming pared 5 bases from V and 0 bases from J, leaving 9 bases between. Per the germline V gene, CDR1 is SGHVS and CDR2 is FNYEAQ. This CDR3 is 14 amino acids long. Here the CDR3 DNA reads TGTGCCAGCAGCCCGGGACCGAGCACAGATACGCAGTATTTT. Protein product: CASSPGPSTDTQYF.

In this sample, this clonotype turned up a few times. This chain connects TRBV7-2 to TRBJ2-7; TRBD1 might be the D (6 bases). CDR1 and CDR2 (germline): SGHTA, FQGNSA. This CDR3 contains 15 residues. Trimming stripped 5 bases from V and 6 bases from J, with 20 bases between. CDR3 sequence reads: CASSPNQGILGEQYF. For the CDR3, the DNA is TGTGCCAGCAGCCCCAACCAGGGGATCTTGGGCGAGCAGTACTTC. The full variable domain, in which reference TRBV7-2 and TRBJ2-7 provide the parts outside the CDR3, is GAGVSQSPSNKVTEKGKDVELRCDPISGHTALYWYRQSLGQGLEFLIYFQGNSAPDKSGLPSDRFSAERTGGSVSTLTIQRTQQEDSAVYLCASSPNQGILGEQYFGPGTRLTVT.

V usage is TRBV6-1 and J usage is TRBJ2-7, with D hard to call. The V gene's germline CDR1 is MNHNS and CDR2 SASEGT. The ends were cut back, 3 bases at V and 1 base at J, with 16 bases in the middle. CDR3 length: 16 residues. DNA for the CDR3: TGTGCCAGCAGTGAGTCGGTCCCTTGGGGTTCCTACGAGCAGTACTTC. This encodes CASSESVPWGSYEQYF.

The rearrangement uses TRBV13 and TRBJ2-7; 12 bases align to TRBD2. Trimming removed 4 bases from V and 2 bases from J; junction bases left unmatched: 9. There are 17 residues in the CDR3. Germline V gives CDR1 PRHDT, CDR2 FYEKMQ (reference sequence). CDR3 region: CASSSTSGSFQTYEQYF. CDR3 coding DNA: TGTGCCAGCAGCTCGACTAGCGGGAGTTTTCAGACCTACGAGCAGTACTTC.

The rearrangement uses TRBV4-1 and TRBJ1-2; no firm D call. The CDR3 contains 19 residues. Germline values: CDR1 MGHRA, CDR2 YSYEKL. V was cut by 1 base and J by 0 bases, with 21 bases left in between. The CDR3 nucleotides are TGCGCCAGCAGCCAAGGTTCGGCCAGAAAAAGATTAGCTAACTATGGCTACACCTTC. Protein product: CASSQGSARKRLANYGYTF.

The chain carries TRBV20-1 and TRBJ2-1, with D possibly matching TRBD2 (6 bases). V lost 6 bases to trimming and J lost 4 bases, with 16 bases between them. In germline, CDR1 is DFQATT, CDR2 SNEGSKA (reference sequence). CDR3 length: 14 amino acids. CDR3 bases: TGCAGTGCCACCCCGGGACTCCTTTACAATGAGCAGTTCTTC. Translating gives CSATPGLLYNEQFF.

The rearrangement links TRBV9 to TRBJ2-3; no clear D gene. The CDR3 length is 14 residues. Germline CDR1 reads SGDLS; CDR2 reads YYNGEE. V lost 0 bases and J lost 7, with 12 bases in between. The CDR3 sequence is CASSVDFLLNTQYF. In DNA, the CDR3 is TGTGCCAGCAGCGTAGACTTTCTCCTGAATACGCAGTATTTT.

The chain employs TRBV24-1 and TRBJ1-2, with a possible D match to TRBD1 (5 bases). The CDR3 has 11 amino acids. Trimming removed 6 bases at V and 6 bases at J, with 7 bases between. In germline, CDR1 is KGHDR, CDR2 SFDVKD. The CDR3 DNA follows: TGTGCCACCAGTCAGGGTAATGGCTACACCTTC. It translates to CATSQGNGYTF.

CDR3 DNA sequence: TGCGCCAGCAGCCAGGAGGGGACTAGCGGGGTTGATACGCAGTATTTT. Protein product: CASSQEGTSGVDTQYF. J is TRBJ2-3 and V is TRBV4-1; 13 bases are a match to TRBD2. Germline loops: CDR1 MGHRA, CDR2 YSYEKL. With 3 bases clipped from V and 6 bases from J, the junction kept 6 bases outside the gene matches. The length of the CDR3 is 16 residues.

J is TRBJ2-7 and V is TRBV29-1, with 8 positions matching TRBD1. CDR1 is SQVTM and CDR2 is ANQGSEA in the germline V gene. The CDR3 consists of 11 residues. After removal of 8 bases from V and 2 bases from J, the junction contained 2 bases not matched to a gene. CDR3 in amino acids: CSQDRAYEQYF. The CDR3, as DNA: TGCAGCCAGGACAGGGCCTACGAGCAGTACTTC.

The chain joins TRBV4-1 to TRBJ2-3, with 11 bases matching TRBD2. V was clipped by 1 base and J by 6 bases; unmatched bases: 3. The CDR3 has 15 residues. CDR1 and CDR2 (germline): MGHRA, YSYEKL. CDR3 sequence reads: CASSQGGLADDTQYF. The CDR3 region has the DNA TGCGCCAGCAGCCAAGGGGGACTAGCGGATGATACGCAGTATTTT.